These T cell receptor beta chains were read from a single sample in a study of T cells after yellow fever vaccination. TCRdb redid the calling of the 5' RACE reads with MiXCR, one entry per CDR3 protein. The data show roughly 330,000 distinct CDR3 sequences, around 3.9% seen once. The sample was PBMCs, taken 5 days after the yellow fever booster vaccination. These receptors all stem from a man between 18 and 35 years old who received the YFV17D yellow fever vaccine. Each CDR3 is given with its conserved first and last residue. A D gene is named only where the DNA matches it firmly. Clone size is stated in some rows and not others, as once, few, many or a class when expanded.

TRBV7-9	TRBJ2-5	TRBD1	few	CASFGPLTGKQETQYF	TGTGCCAGCTTCGGACCCCTGACAGGGAAACAAGAGACCCAGTACTTC
TRBV5-4	TRBJ2-1	TRBD2	few	CASRRLAGGPQNEQFF	TGTGCCAGCAGACGACTAGCGGGGGGGCCTCAAAATGAGCAGTTCTTC
TRBV20-1	TRBJ2-2	NA	NA	CSARRTVNTGELFF	TGCAGTGCTAGAAGGACAGTGAACACCGGGGAGCTGTTTTTT
TRBV14	TRBJ1-1	NA	NA	CASSQVTGWVMDTEAFF	TGTGCCAGCAGCCAAGTCACAGGGTGGGTTATGGACACTGAAGCTTTCTTT
TRBV11-2	TRBJ2-2	TRBD1	many	CASSPGGWTKNTGELFF	TGTGCCAGCAGCCCAGGGGGCTGGACAAAGAACACCGGGGAGCTGTTTTTT
TRBV9	TRBJ1-2	NA	NA	CASSVEAPGSGEKGYTF	TGTGCCAGCAGCGTAGAGGCCCCGGGTTCCGGGGAGAAAGGCTACACCTTC
TRBV24-1	TRBJ2-2	NA	many	CATSDSVQGTGELFF	TGTGCCACCAGTGACTCCGTACAGGGAACCGGGGAGCTGTTTTTT
TRBV5-6	TRBJ1-6	TRBD1	NA	CASGDRGRIYTRYSPLHF	TGTGCCAGCGGGGACAGGGGGCGCATCTATACGCGGTATTCACCCCTCCACTTT
TRBV11-2	TRBJ1-4	NA	few	CASREVGGPGEKLFF	TGTGCCAGCAGGGAAGTCGGGGGGCCGGGTGAAAAACTGTTTTTT
TRBV20-1	TRBJ2-2	NA	few	CSASTGPGELFF	TGCAGTGCTAGTACGGGTCCCGGGGAGCTGTTTTTT
TRBV28	TRBJ1-2	TRBD1	few	CASLNQGGRGRDGYTF	TGTGCCAGCCTCAACCAGGGGGGCAGGGGACGGGATGGCTACACCTTC
TRBV18	TRBJ1-3	NA	NA	CATQSDRGNTIYF	TGTGCCACCCAATCGGACAGAGGAAACACCATATATTTT
TRBV30	TRBJ1-1	NA	NA	CAWSGGLHMNTEAFF	TGTGCCTGGAGTGGGGGACTCCACATGAACACTGAAGCTTTCTTT